These 29 T cell receptor beta chains were all obtained from the same sample, sequenced in a study of shared clonotypes between healthy human individuals. Repertoires were generated with immunoSEQ multiplex PCR, while TCRdb's copy carries only in-frame clones and drops some. The sample has a few million clones, approximately 90% seen once. The sample was naive CD4+ T cells sorted from blood. The subset is: CD45RA+ positively selected. These receptors originate from a man aged 18 to 30 in good health.

The chain recombines TRBV9 with TRBJ1-2, with a weak D call TRBD1 (6 bases). The CDR3 extends over 15 amino acids. Trimming removed 3 bases from V and 0 bases from J, with 12 bases in between. The germline CDR1 and CDR2 sequences are SGDLS and YYNGEE. CDR3 in DNA: TGTGCCAGCAGCGCAACAGGGATTCCTAACTATGGCTACACCTTC. Translated, it gives CASSATGIPNYGYTF.

Notes on this clone: Other nucleotide sequences in the sample specify the same CDR3. The DNA of the CDR3 is TGTGCCAGCAGTTCAGACTACGAGCAGTACTTC. It codes for CASSSDYEQYF. The rearrangement uses TRBV2 and TRBJ2-7; D is uncertain. The CDR3 has 11 residues. The V end was cut by 5 bases, the J end by 3 bases, with 5 bases between. Germline V gene data show CDR1 as SNHLY and CDR2 as FYNNEI.

This chain joins TRBV5-4 and TRBJ1-1; 8 nucleotides match TRBD1. CDR3 length equals 16 residues. V lost 3 bases, J lost 4 bases, and 11 bases stayed unmatched. Per germline, CDR1 SGHNT and CDR2 YYREEE (reference sequence). The CDR3: CASSSKLDRARTEAFF. CDR3 DNA sequence: TGTGCCAGCAGCTCCAAACTGGACAGGGCCCGCACTGAAGCTTTCTTT.

Concerning this clone: The same CDR3 can be traced to other DNA sequences in this sample. The rearrangement joins TRBV5-4 to TRBJ1-2; 9 nucleotides align to TRBD1. Germline CDR1 reads SGHNT; CDR2 reads YYREEE (reference sequence). The J segment lost 8 bases and the V segment lost 4 bases, leaving 6 bases of the junction unmatched. The CDR3 is made up of 13 amino acids. Here the CDR3 DNA reads TGTGCCAGCAGCCTGGACAGGGGTTACGGCTACACCTTC. Its protein product is CASSLDRGYGYTF. The full variable domain, completed using reference TRBV5-4 and TRBJ1-2, is ETGVTQSPTHLIKTRGQQVTLRCSSQSGHNTVSWYQQALGQGPQFIFQYYREEENGRGNFPPRFSGLQFPNYSSELNVNALELDDSALYLCASSLDRGYGYTFGSGTRLTVV.

This rearrangement joins TRBV7-9 to TRBJ2-7, with a weak D call TRBD1 (6 bases). V was shortened by 10 bases and J by 5 bases, with 15 bases between the two germline ends. The CDR3 runs to 12 residues. CDR1 is SEHNR, CDR2 FQNEAQ, per germline (reference sequence). CDR3 coding DNA: TGTGCCACGCAGGGGAATGGTGACGAGCAGTACTTC. Translating it yields CATQGNGDEQYF.

V is TRBV7-2 and J is TRBJ2-2; TRBD1 aligns across 8 bases. V was pared by 5 bases and J by 1 base, with 9 bases of the junction left unmatched. The V gene's germline CDR1 is SGHTA and CDR2 FQGNSA. This CDR3 has 17 residues. In DNA form, the CDR3 reads TGTGCCAGCAGCCTTCGGATGGGGACAGGGAACACCGGGGAGCTGTTTTTT. Its protein product is CASSLRMGTGNTGELFF. The full variable domain, with the rest looked up from reference TRBV7-2 and TRBJ2-2, is GAGVSQSPSNKVTEKGKDVELRCDPISGHTALYWYRQSLGQGLEFLIYFQGNSAPDKSGLPSDRFSAERTGGSVSTLTIQRTQQEDSAVYLCASSLRMGTGNTGELFFGEGSRLTVL.

This rearrangement joins TRBV30 to TRBJ1-6; D is uncertain. Germline V lookup: CDR1 GTSNPN, CDR2 SVGIG (reference sequence). The CDR3 totals 13 residues. With 4 bases removed from V and 4 bases from J, the gap between germline ends came to 8 bases. CDR3 coding DNA: TGTGCCTGGATCGGGCAGTATAATTCACCCCTCCACTTT. The encoded protein is CAWIGQYNSPLHF. Filled out from reference TRBV30 and TRBJ1-6, the complete variable domain reads SQTIHQWPATLVQPVGSPLSLECTVEGTSNPNLYWYRQAAGRGLQLLFYSVGIGQISSEVPQNLSASRPQDRQFILSSKKLLLSDSGFYLCAWIGQYNSPLHFGNGTRLTVT.

The chain uses TRBV5-1 and TRBJ2-7; D possibly matches TRBD1 or TRBD2 (6 bases each). Germline V lookup: CDR1 SGHRS, CDR2 YFSETQ. V lost 3 bases and J lost 2, with 12 bases in between. This CDR3 contains 14 residues. The CDR3 sequence is CASSSRGRPYEQYF. CDR3 DNA sequence: TGCGCCAGCAGCTCCCGGGGGCGTCCCTACGAGCAGTACTTC. The variable domain in full, completed from reference TRBV5-1 and TRBJ2-7, reads KAGVTQTPRYLIKTRGQQVTLSCSPISGHRSVSWYQQTPGQGLQFLFEYFSETQRNKGNFPGRFSGRQFSNSRSEMNVSTLELGDSALYLCASSSRGRPYEQYFGPGTRLTVT.

The chain carries TRBV19 and TRBJ1-5, with 7 bases aligning to TRBD1. The trim removed 10 bases at V and 6 bases at J, leaving 12 bases unmatched. The V gene's germline CDR1 is LNHDA and CDR2 SQIVND (reference sequence). This CDR3 contains 14 residues. The CDR3 loop is CATRQGIFGQPQHF. The CDR3 nucleotides are TGTGCCACGCGACAGGGAATTTTTGGTCAGCCCCAGCATTTT.

The chain has TRBV7-2 and TRBJ2-5, with TRBD2 matching 10 bases. This CDR3 spans 18 amino acids. Germline-derived CDR1 and CDR2 are SGHTA and FQGNSA. V dropped 5 bases and J dropped 4; count of bases not matched to a gene: 16. As DNA, the CDR3 is TGTGCCAGCAGCGGAGGGGGGCCAGCGGGAGGGATGGGAGAGACCCAGTACTTC. Its protein product is CASSGGGPAGGMGETQYF.

The rearrangement joins TRBV6-5 to TRBJ1-1; a possible D gene is TRBD1 (6 bases). CDR3 length: 15 residues. Trimming removed 5 bases at V and 3 bases at J, with 16 bases between. Germline assignment: CDR1 MNHEY and CDR2 SVGAGI. The CDR3, as DNA: TGTGCCAGCAGTAGGACAGTTGCGATTTACACTGAAGCTTTCTTT. It is translated as CASSRTVAIYTEAFF.

The V gene is TRBV7-2, the J gene TRBJ1-3; no clear D. V lost 5 bases and J 6 bases, leaving 17 bases between the germline ends. Per germline, CDR1 SGHTA and CDR2 FQGNSA. The CDR3 runs to 15 residues. CDR3 sequence (DNA): TGTGCCAGCAGCCTGGCGATAGGTCAGGAAAACACCATATATTTT. It translates to CASSLAIGQENTIYF.

The CDR3 DNA sequence: TGCGCCAGCAGCTTGGTTGGGACAGATCAAGAGACCCAGTACTTC. Its translation is CASSLVGTDQETQYF. The chain has TRBV5-1 and TRBJ2-5; TRBD1 aligns across 7 bases. CDR1 is SGHRS, CDR2 YFSETQ, per germline. The junction had 4 bases not matched to a gene; V was cut back by 0 bases and J by 2 bases. The CDR3 contains 15 residues.

This clone was seen only once. The rearrangement links TRBV30 to TRBJ2-7, with TRBD2 matching 9 bases. This CDR3 is built from 16 residues. CDR1 GTSNPN and CDR2 SVGIG come from the germline V gene (reference sequence). J gave up 1 base and V 4 bases, and 11 bases lay outside the gene matches. The CDR3 nucleotides are TGTGCCTGGATCCCCCCAGGGACTAGCTTGTCCTACGAGCAGTACTTC. As protein: CAWIPPGTSLSYEQYF.

The chain uses TRBV10-1 and TRBJ2-7; 9 positions match TRBD1. J was trimmed by 2 bases and V by 2 bases; bases with no gene match: 4. This CDR3 spans 15 amino acids. The germline V gene has CDR1 WNHNN and CDR2 SYGVQD (reference sequence). The CDR3 loop is CASSEGTGLPYEQYF. CDR3 coding DNA: TGCGCCAGCAGTGAGGGGACAGGGCTCCCCTACGAGCAGTACTTC.

This clone has more than one count but fewer than ten. The chain uses TRBV14 and TRBJ1-2; D unresolved. V was pared by 4 bases and J by 4 bases, with 7 bases between. CDR1 and CDR2 (germline): SGHDN, FVKESK. CDR3 size: 12 residues. The CDR3 nucleotides read TGTGCCAGCAGCCCAAACAGCTATGGCTACACCTTC. Residues: CASSPNSYGYTF.

The chain uses TRBV27 and TRBJ2-5; 7 bases are a match to TRBD2. Germline values: CDR1 MNHEY, CDR2 SMNVEV (reference sequence). V dropped 5 bases and J dropped 1; count of bases not matched to a gene: 4. The CDR3 runs 14 residues. The CDR3 protein is CASSGAGSQETQYF. CDR3 in DNA: TGTGCCAGCAGTGGAGCGGGAAGCCAAGAGACCCAGTACTTC.

This clone appeared a single time. The V and J genes are TRBV5-1 and TRBJ2-5, with TRBD2 identical over 11 bases. This CDR3 spans 14 amino acids. Germline trimming cut 7 bases from V and 5 bases from J; bases unmatched to any gene: 7. CDR1 and CDR2 from the germline V gene are SGHRS and YFSETQ. CDR3 region: CASSLLAGDETQYF. In nucleotides, the CDR3 is TGCGCCAGCTCATTACTAGCGGGAGACGAGACCCAGTACTTC.

This clone turned up a few times. V is TRBV7-2 and J is TRBJ1-5; no reliable D call. The V gene's germline CDR1 is SGHTA and CDR2 FQGNSA. V lost 3 bases and J 11 bases, leaving 11 bases between the germline ends. This CDR3 is 12 amino acids long. The CDR3 here is CASSFATGTQHF. The DNA of the CDR3 is TGTGCCAGCAGCTTTGCCACGGGGACCCAGCATTTT.

The chain carries TRBV19 and TRBJ2-6, with TRBD1 identical over 7 bases. The germline gives CDR1 LNHDA, CDR2 SQIVND (reference sequence). The length of the CDR3 is 18 residues. After removal of 7 bases from V and 0 bases from J, the junction contained 12 bases not matched to a gene. The CDR3, as DNA: TGTGCCAGTACCCACCTCCGGGACAGAGCCTCTGGGGCCAACGTCCTGACTTTC. The encoded protein is CASTHLRDRASGANVLTF.

The chain joins TRBV19 to TRBJ1-2; D is ambiguous. The CDR3 totals 13 residues. Germline CDR1 LNHDA, CDR2 SQIVND (reference sequence). The ends were cut back, 3 bases at V and 4 bases at J, with 9 bases in the middle. The CDR3 nucleotides are TGTGCCAGTAGTATTGCAGACGCCTATGGCTACACCTTC. As protein: CASSIADAYGYTF.

This rearrangement joins TRBV5-1 to TRBJ2-7; 8 bases align to TRBD2. The germline CDR1 and CDR2 sequences are SGHRS and YFSETQ. The length of the CDR3 is 13 residues. J gave up 6 bases and V 4 bases, and 6 bases lay outside the gene matches. The CDR3 spells CASSHPSGGEQYF. The CDR3 coding sequence is TGCGCCAGCAGCCACCCGAGCGGGGGCGAGCAGTACTTC.

The sample holds one count of this clone. V is TRBV7-8 and J is TRBJ1-1, with D unresolved. This CDR3 contains 17 residues. Germline CDR1 and CDR2: SGHVS and FQNEAQ. The germline V and J ends were trimmed by 5 bases and 0 bases, with 19 bases remaining between them. CDR3 protein: CASSTTKTGQMNTEAFF. CDR3 nucleotides: TGTGCCAGCAGCACCACTAAGACCGGGCAGATGAACACTGAAGCTTTCTTT.

This rearrangement joins TRBV9 to TRBJ2-1, with TRBD1 matching 7 bases. Germline lookup yields CDR1 SGDLS and CDR2 YYNGEE. The CDR3 covers 16 residues. Unmatched junction bases numbered 9, after V lost 0 bases and J lost 6 bases. The CDR3: CASSVGEEGAFNEQFF. CDR3 bases: TGTGCCAGCAGCGTAGGGGAAGAGGGGGCTTTCAATGAGCAGTTCTTC.

The chain recombines TRBV5-1 with TRBJ1-2, with TRBD1 identical over 9 bases. The CDR3 runs to 14 residues. V trimming: 0 bases; J trimming: 9 bases; junction bases outside the gene matches: 6. Germline loops: CDR1 SGHRS, CDR2 YFSETQ. The CDR3 DNA reads TGCGCCAGCAGCTTGGGGGACAGGGAGGAGCGCTACACCTTC. This sequence encodes CASSLGDREERYTF.

The chain employs TRBV6-5 and TRBJ2-7; 12 nucleotides line up with TRBD2. Trimming cost V 7 bases and J 3 bases; bases outside gene matches: 7. The CDR3 runs to 15 residues. CDR1 MNHEY and CDR2 SVGAGI come from the germline V gene. The CDR3: CASIKATSGSYEQYF. In nucleotides, the CDR3 is TGTGCCAGCATCAAGGCGACTAGCGGGAGCTACGAGCAGTACTTC.

V gene TRBV5-6 combines with J gene TRBJ2-3; no clear D. The germline CDR1 and CDR2 sequences are SGHDT and YYEEEE. The CDR3 has 14 residues. Trimming removed 4 bases at V and 10 bases at J, with 19 bases between. CDR3 residues: CASSRFLLPDAQYF. For the CDR3, the DNA is TGTGCCAGCAGCCGATTTTTGTTACCCGATGCGCAGTATTTT.

The rearrangement uses TRBV13 and TRBJ2-6, with 7 positions matching TRBD1. V lost 2 bases, J lost 0 bases, and 7 bases stayed unmatched. The CDR3 contains 18 residues. Germline CDR1 is PRHDT and CDR2 is FYEKMQ (reference sequence). The CDR3 nucleotides are TGTGCCAGCAGCTTAAGACAGGGCCTCCTCTCTGGGGCCAACGTCCTGACTTTC. This translates into CASSLRQGLLSGANVLTF.

The V call is TRBV6-5, the J call TRBJ2-6; tentatively, D is TRBD1 (5 bases). Germline-derived CDR1 and CDR2 are MNHEY and SVGAGI. Trimming took 11 bases from V and 14 from J, leaving 22 bases between them. The CDR3 runs 13 residues. The CDR3 DNA is TGTGCCGCCCGATCCAGGGCTGGGGAAATCCTGACTTTC. This translates into CAARSRAGEILTF.